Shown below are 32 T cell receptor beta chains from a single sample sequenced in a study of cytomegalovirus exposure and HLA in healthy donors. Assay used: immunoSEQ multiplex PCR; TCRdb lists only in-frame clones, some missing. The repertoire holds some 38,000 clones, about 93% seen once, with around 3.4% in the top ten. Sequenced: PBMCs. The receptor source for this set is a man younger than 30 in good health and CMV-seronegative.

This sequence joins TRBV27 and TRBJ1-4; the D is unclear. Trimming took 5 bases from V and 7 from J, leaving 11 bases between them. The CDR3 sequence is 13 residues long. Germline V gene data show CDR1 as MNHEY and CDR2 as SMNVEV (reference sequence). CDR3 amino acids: CASSLIRGEKLFF. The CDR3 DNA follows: TGTGCCAGCAGTCTCATTCGGGGTGAAAAACTGTTTTTT. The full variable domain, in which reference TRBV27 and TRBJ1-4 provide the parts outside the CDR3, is EAQVTQNPRYLITVTGKKLTVTCSQNMNHEYMSWYRQDPGLGLRQIYYSMNVEVTDKGDVPEGYKVSRKEKRNFPLILESPSPNQTSLYFCASSLIRGEKLFFGSGTQLSVL.

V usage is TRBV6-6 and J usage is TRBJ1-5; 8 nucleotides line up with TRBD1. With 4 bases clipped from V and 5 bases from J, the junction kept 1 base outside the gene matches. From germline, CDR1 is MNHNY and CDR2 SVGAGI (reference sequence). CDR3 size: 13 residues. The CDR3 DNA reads TGTGCCAGCAGTTCACAGGGGGATCAGCCCCAGCATTTT. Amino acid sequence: CASSSQGDQPQHF.

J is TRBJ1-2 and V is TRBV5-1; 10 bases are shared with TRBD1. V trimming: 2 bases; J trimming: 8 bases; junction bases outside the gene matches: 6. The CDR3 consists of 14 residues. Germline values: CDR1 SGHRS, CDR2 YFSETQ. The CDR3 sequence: CASSFSGTGVGYTF. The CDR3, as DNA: TGCGCCAGCAGCTTTTCCGGGACAGGGGTCGGCTACACCTTC.

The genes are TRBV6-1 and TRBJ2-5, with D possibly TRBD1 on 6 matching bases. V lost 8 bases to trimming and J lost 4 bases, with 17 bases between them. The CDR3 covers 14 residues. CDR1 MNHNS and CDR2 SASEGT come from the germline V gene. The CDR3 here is CASFSGAGGETQYF. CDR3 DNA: TGTGCCAGCTTTTCAGGGGCCGGTGGAGAGACCCAGTACTTC.

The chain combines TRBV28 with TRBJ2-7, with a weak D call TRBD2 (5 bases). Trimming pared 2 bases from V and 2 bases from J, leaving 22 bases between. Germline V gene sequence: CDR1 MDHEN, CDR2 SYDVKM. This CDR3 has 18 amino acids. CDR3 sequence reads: CASSLPGSIGLRTYEQYF. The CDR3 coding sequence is TGTGCCAGCAGTTTACCGGGGTCTATCGGATTAAGAACCTACGAGCAGTACTTC.

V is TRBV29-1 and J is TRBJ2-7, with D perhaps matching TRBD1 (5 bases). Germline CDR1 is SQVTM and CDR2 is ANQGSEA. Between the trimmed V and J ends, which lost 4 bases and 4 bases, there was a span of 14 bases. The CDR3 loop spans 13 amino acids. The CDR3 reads CSVGRTLGYEQYF. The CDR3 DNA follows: TGCAGCGTTGGAAGGACATTGGGGTACGAGCAGTACTTC.

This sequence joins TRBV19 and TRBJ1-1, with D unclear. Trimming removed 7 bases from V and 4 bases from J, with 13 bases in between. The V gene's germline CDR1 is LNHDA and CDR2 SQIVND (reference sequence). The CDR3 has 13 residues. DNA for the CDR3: TGTGCCAGTATCCCGGGTGAGGGCACTGAAGCTTTCTTT. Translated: CASIPGEGTEAFF.

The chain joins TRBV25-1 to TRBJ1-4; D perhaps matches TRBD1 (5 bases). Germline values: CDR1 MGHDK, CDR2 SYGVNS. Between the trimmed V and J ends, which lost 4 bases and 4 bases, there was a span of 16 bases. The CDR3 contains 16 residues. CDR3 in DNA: TGTGCCAGCAGTGTGGACCGGGGGGGAGGTAATGAAAAACTGTTTTTT. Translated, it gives CASSVDRGGGNEKLFF.

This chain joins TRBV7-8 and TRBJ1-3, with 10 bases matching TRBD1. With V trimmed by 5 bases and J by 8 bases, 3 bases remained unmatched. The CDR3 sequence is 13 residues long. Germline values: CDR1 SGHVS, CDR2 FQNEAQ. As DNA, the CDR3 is TGTGCCAGCAGCGCTGACAGGGGGCACACCATATATTTT. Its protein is CASSADRGHTIYF.

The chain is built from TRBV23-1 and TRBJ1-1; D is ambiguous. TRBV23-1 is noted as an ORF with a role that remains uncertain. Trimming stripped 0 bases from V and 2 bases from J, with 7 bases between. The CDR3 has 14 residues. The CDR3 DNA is TGCGCCAGCAGTCAATCGAACGGTAACACTGAAGCTTTCTTT. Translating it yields CASSQSNGNTEAFF.

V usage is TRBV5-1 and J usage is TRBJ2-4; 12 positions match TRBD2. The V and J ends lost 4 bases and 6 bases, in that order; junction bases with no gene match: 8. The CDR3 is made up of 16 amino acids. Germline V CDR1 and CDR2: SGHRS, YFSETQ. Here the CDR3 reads CASSARLAGAANIQYF. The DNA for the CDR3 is TGCGCCAGCAGCGCCAGACTAGCGGGAGCGGCAAACATTCAGTACTTC.

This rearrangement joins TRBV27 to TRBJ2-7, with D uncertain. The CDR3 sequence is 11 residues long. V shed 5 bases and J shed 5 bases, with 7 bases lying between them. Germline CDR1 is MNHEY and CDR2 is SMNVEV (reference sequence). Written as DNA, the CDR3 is TGTGCCAGCAGTCAGAGCGACGAGCAGTACTTC. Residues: CASSQSDEQYF.

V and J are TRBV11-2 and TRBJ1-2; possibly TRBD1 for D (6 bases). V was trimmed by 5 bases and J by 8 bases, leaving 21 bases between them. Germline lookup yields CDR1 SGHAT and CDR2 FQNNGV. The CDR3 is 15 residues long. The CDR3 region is CASSPGDRNWQGYTF. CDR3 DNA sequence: TGTGCCAGCAGCCCAGGAGACAGGAATTGGCAAGGCTACACCTTC.

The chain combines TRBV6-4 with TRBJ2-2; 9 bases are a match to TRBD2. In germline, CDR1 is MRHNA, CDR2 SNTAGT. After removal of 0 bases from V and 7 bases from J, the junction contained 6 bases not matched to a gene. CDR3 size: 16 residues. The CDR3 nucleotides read TGTGCCAGCAGTGACTCGGCTAGCGGGACCCTCGGGGAGCTGTTTTTT. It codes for CASSDSASGTLGELFF.

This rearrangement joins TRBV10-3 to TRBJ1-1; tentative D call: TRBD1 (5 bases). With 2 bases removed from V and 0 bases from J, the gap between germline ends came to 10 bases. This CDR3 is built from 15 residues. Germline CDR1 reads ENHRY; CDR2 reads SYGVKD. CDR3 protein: CAISEREGMNTEAFF. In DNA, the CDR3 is TGTGCCATCAGTGAGAGGGAGGGGATGAACACTGAAGCTTTCTTT.

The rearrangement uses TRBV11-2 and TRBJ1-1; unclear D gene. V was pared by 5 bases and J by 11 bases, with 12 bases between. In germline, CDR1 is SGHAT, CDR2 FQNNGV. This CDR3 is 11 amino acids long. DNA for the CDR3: TGTGCCAGCAGCAGCTCTCCCGCGGCTTTCTTT. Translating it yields CASSSSPAAFF.

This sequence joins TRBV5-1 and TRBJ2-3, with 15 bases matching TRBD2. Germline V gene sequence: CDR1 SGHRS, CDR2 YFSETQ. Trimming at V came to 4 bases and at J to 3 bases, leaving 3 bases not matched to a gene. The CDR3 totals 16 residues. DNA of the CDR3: TGCGCCAGCAGCCCCGGACTAGCGGGGGGGACAGATACGCAGTATTTT. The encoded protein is CASSPGLAGGTDTQYF.

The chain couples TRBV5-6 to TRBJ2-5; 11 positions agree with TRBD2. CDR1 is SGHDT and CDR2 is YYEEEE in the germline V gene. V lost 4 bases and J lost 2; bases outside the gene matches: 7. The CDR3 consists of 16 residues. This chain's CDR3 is CASSIRLAGYQETQYF. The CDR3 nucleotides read TGTGCCAGCAGCATCAGACTAGCGGGGTATCAAGAGACCCAGTACTTC.

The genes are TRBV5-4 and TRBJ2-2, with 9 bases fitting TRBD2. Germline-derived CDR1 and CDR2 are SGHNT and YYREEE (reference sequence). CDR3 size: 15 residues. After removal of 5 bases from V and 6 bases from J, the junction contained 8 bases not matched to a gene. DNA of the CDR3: TGTGCCAGCAGATCCGGACTAGCGTCGGCCGGGGAGCTGTTTTTT. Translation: CASRSGLASAGELFF.

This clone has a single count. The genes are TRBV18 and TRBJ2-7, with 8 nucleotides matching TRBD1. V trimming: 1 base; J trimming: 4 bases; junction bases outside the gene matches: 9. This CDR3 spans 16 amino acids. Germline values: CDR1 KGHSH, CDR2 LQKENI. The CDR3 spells CASSPLKGQGLYEQYF. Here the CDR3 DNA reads TGTGCCAGCTCACCACTTAAAGGACAGGGCCTTTACGAGCAGTACTTC.

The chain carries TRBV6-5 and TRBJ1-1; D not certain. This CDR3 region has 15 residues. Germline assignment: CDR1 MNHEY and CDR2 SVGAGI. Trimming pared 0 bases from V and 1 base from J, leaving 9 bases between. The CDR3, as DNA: TGTGCCAGCAGTTACTCGAATCCGAGGAACACTGAAGCTTTCTTT. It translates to CASSYSNPRNTEAFF.

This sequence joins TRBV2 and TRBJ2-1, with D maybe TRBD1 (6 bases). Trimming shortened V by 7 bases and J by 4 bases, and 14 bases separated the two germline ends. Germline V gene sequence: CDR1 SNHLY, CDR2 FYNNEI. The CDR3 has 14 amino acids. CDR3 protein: CASKPGTPYNEQFF. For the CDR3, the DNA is TGTGCCAGCAAGCCCGGGACACCTTACAATGAGCAGTTCTTC.

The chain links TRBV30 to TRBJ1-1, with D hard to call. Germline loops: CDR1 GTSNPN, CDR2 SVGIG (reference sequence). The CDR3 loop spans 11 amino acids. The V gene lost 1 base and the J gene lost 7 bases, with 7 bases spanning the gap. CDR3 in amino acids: CAWSASIEAFF. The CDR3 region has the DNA TGTGCCTGGAGTGCTAGCATTGAAGCTTTCTTT.

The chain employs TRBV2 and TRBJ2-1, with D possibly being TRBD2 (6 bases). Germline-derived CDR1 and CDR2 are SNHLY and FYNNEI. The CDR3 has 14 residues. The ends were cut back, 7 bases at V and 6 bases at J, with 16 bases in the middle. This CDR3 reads CASMRDSPLNEQFF. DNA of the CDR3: TGTGCCAGCATGCGGGACTCTCCTCTCAATGAGCAGTTCTTC.

CDR3 nucleotide sequence: TGTGCCAGCTCGGGACTAGCGGGGGGGCTGAATGAGCAGTTCTTC. Translating gives CASSGLAGGLNEQFF. The chain uses TRBV7-9 and TRBJ2-1, with 16 bases fitting TRBD2. CDR3 length: 15 residues. Germline V gene data show CDR1 as SEHNR and CDR2 as FQNEAQ (reference sequence). After removal of 8 bases from V and 7 bases from J, the junction contained 5 bases not matched to a gene.

The CDR3 DNA sequence: TGTGCCAGCGCTCCCAGAGCGGGGGGCTCCTACGAGCAGTACTTC. This translates into CASAPRAGGSYEQYF. The genes are TRBV27 and TRBJ2-7; 9 bases are a match to TRBD2. The CDR3 runs to 15 residues. CDR1 is MNHEY and CDR2 is SMNVEV in the germline V gene (reference sequence). V shed 8 bases, J shed 0 bases, and the junction held 8 bases outside the gene matches.

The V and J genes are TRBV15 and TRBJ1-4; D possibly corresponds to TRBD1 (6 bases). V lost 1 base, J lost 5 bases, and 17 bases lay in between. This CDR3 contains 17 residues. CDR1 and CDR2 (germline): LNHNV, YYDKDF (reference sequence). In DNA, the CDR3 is TGTGCCACCAGCAGAGCCCAAGGGAAAGGGGGAAATGAAAAACTGTTTTTT. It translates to CATSRAQGKGGNEKLFF.

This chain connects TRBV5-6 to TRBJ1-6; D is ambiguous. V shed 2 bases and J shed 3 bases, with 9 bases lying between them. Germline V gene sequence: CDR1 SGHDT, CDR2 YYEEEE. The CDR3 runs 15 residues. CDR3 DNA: TGTGCCAGCAGCTTTGAGGGAATCTATAATTCACCCCTCCACTTT. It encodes CASSFEGIYNSPLHF. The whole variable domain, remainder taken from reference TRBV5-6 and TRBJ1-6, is DAGVTQSPTHLIKTRGQQVTLRCSPKSGHDTVSWYQQALGQGPQFIFQYYEEEERQRGNFPDRFSGHQFPNYSSELNVNALLLGDSALYLCASSFEGIYNSPLHFGNGTRLTVT.

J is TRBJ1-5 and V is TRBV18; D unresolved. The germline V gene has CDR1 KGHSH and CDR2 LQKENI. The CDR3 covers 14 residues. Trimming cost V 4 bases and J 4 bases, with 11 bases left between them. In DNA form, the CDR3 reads TGTGCCAGCTCACGGGCGGACTCGAATCAGCCCCAGCATTTT. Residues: CASSRADSNQPQHF. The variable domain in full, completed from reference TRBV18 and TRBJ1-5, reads NAGVMQNPRHLVRRRGQEARLRCSPMKGHSHVYWYRQLPEEGLKFMVYLQKENIIDESGMPKERFSAEFPKEGPSILRIQQVVRGDSAAYFCASSRADSNQPQHFGDGTRLSIL.

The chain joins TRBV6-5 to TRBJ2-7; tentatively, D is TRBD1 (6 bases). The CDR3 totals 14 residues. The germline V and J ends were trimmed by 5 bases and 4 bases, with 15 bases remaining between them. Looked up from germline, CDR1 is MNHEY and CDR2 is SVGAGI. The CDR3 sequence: CASSRTEFLYEQYF. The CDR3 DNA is TGTGCCAGCAGTCGGACAGAATTCCTATACGAGCAGTACTTC.

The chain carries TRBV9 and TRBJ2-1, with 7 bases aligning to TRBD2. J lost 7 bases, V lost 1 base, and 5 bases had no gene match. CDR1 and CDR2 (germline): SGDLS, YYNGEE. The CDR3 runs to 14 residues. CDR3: CASSVIGGGNEQFF. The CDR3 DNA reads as TGTGCCAGCAGCGTAATTGGGGGGGGGAATGAGCAGTTCTTC. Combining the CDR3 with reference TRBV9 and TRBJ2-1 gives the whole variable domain DSGVTQTPKHLITATGQRVTLRCSPRSGDLSVYWYQQSLDQGLQFLIQYYNGEERAKGNILERFSAQQFPDLHSELNLSSLELGDSALYFCASSVIGGGNEQFFGPGTRLTVL.

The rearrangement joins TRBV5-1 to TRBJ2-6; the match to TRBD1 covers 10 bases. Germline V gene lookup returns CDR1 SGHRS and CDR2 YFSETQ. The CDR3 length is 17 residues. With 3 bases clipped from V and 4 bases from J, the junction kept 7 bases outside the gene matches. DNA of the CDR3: TGCGCCAGCAGCTCCCGACAGGGGGCACTAGGGGCCAACGTCCTGACTTTC. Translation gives CASSSRQGALGANVLTF.